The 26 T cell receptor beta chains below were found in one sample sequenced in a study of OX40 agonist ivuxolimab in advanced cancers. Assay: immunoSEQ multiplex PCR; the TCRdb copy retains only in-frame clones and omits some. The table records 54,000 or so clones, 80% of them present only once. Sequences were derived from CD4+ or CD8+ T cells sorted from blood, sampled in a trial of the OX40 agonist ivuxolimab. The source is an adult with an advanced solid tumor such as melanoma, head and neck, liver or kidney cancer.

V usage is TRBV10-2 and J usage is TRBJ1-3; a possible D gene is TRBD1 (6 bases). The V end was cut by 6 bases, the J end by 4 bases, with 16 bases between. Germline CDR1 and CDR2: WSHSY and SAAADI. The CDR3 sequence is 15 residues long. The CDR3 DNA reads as TGCGCCAGCAGCTCAAGTGGGACACCAGGAAACACCATATATTTT. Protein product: CASSSSGTPGNTIYF.

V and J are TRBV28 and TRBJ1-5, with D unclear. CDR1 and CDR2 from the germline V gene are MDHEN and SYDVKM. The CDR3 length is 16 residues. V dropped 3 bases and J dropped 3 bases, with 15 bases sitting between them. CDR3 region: CASSLSGRSNNQPQHF. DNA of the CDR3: TGTGCCAGCAGTTTGTCGGGTAGGTCGAACAATCAGCCCCAGCATTTT.

CDR3 sequence reads: CASSLEGGGGYTF. The CDR3, as DNA: TGTGCCAGCAGCTTAGAGGGAGGTGGTGGCTACACCTTC. The chain combines TRBV7-9 with TRBJ1-2; D is uncertain. Germline CDR1 reads SEHNR; CDR2 reads FQNEAQ (reference sequence). CDR3 length: 13 amino acids. Trimming left V 1 base short and J 7 bases short, with 10 bases between.

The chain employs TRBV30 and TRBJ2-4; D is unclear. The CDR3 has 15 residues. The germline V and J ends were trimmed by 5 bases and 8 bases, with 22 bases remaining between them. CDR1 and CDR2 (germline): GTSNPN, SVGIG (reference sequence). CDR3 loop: CAWSPSWGYGDIQYF. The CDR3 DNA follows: TGTGCCTGGTCCCCCAGTTGGGGTTACGGAGACATTCAGTACTTC.

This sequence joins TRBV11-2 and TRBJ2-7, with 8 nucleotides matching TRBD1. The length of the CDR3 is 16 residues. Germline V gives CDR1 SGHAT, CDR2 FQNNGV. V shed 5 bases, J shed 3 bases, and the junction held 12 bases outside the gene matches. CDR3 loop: CASSLSPGQADYEQYF. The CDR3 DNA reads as TGTGCCAGCAGCCTAAGTCCGGGACAGGCCGACTACGAGCAGTACTTC.

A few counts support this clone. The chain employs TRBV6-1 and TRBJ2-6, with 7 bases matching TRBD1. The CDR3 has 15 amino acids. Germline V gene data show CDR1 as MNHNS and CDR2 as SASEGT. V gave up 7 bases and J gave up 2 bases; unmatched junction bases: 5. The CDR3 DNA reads TGTGCCAGCAAAACAGGGGAAGCTGGGGCCAACGTCCTGACTTTC. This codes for CASKTGEAGANVLTF.

The CDR3: CASSTGQGATLGTEAFF. The CDR3, as DNA: TGCGCCAGCAGCACGGGACAGGGGGCGACTCTGGGGACTGAAGCTTTCTTT. The chain employs TRBV5-1 and TRBJ1-1; 12 bases fit TRBD1. CDR3 length: 17 amino acids. With V trimmed by 4 bases and J by 5 bases, 12 bases remained unmatched. The V gene's germline CDR1 is SGHRS and CDR2 YFSETQ.

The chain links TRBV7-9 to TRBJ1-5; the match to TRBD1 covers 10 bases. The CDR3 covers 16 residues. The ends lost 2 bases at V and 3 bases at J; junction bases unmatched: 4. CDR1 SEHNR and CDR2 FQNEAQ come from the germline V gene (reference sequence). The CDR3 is CASSLSGTGVNQPQHF. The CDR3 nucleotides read TGTGCCAGCAGCTTAAGTGGGACAGGGGTCAATCAGCCCCAGCATTTT.

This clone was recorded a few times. The CDR3 DNA reads TGTGCCAGCTCAGCGGTCACCTACGAGCAGTACTTC. Translation gives CASSAVTYEQYF. The chain is built from TRBV18 and TRBJ2-7; D gene ambiguous. V lost 5 bases, J lost 2 bases, and 7 bases lay in between. There are 12 residues in the CDR3. Germline CDR1 KGHSH, CDR2 LQKENI.

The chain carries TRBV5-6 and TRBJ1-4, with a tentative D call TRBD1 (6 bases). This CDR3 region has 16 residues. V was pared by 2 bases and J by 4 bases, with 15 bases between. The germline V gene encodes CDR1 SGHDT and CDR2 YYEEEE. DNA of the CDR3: TGTGCCAGCAGCTTCTATGGGGGGACATATAATGAAAAACTGTTTTTT. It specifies CASSFYGGTYNEKLFF.

The CDR3 DNA reads as TGTGCCAGCGGACGGATCTCTGGAAACACCATATATTTT. Its translation: CASGRISGNTIYF. This chain connects TRBV19 to TRBJ1-3, with D hard to call. CDR1 is LNHDA and CDR2 is SQIVND in the germline V gene (reference sequence). V dropped 9 bases and J dropped 0 bases, with 9 bases sitting between them. This CDR3 region has 13 residues.

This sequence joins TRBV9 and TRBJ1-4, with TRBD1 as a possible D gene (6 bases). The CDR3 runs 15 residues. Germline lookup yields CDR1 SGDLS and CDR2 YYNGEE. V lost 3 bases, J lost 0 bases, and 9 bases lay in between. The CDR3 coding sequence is TGTGCCAGCAGCGGGACAGTTGCAACTAATGAAAAACTGTTTTTT. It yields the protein CASSGTVATNEKLFF.

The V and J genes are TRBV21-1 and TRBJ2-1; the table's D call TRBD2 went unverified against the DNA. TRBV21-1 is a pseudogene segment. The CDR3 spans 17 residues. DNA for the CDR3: TGTGCCAGCAGCCCAAGGGTATGGAGACTAGCGGATAATGAGCAGTTCTTC. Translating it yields CASSPRVWRLADNEQFF.

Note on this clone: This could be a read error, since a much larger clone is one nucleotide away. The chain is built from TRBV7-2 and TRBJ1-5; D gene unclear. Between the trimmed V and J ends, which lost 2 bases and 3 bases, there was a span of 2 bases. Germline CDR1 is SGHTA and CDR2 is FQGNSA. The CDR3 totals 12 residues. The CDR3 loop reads CASSLNNQPQHF. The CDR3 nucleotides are TGTGCCAGCAGCTTAAACAATCAGCCCCAGCATTTT.

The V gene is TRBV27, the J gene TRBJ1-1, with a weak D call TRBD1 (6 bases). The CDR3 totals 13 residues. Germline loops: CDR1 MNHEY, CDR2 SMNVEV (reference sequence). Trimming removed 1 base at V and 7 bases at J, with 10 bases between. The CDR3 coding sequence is TGTGCCAGCAGTTTATTACCCAGGGGTGAAGCTTTCTTT. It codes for CASSLLPRGEAFF.

The CDR3 is CASSIRGARVDQPQHF. CDR3 DNA: TGTGCCAGTAGTATAAGGGGAGCCAGGGTCGATCAGCCCCAGCATTTT. The J gene is TRBJ1-5, the V gene TRBV19, with a possible D match to TRBD1 (5 bases). The CDR3 contains 16 residues. The V end was cut by 2 bases, the J end by 5 bases, with 16 bases between. The germline V gene encodes CDR1 LNHDA and CDR2 SQIVND (reference sequence). The variable domain in full, with the rest retrieved from reference TRBV19 and TRBJ1-5, is DGGITQSPKYLFRKEGQNVTLSCEQNLNHDAMYWYRQDPGQGLRLIYYSQIVNDFQKGDIAEGYSVSREKKESFPLTVTSAQKNPTAFYLCASSIRGARVDQPQHFGDGTRLSIL.

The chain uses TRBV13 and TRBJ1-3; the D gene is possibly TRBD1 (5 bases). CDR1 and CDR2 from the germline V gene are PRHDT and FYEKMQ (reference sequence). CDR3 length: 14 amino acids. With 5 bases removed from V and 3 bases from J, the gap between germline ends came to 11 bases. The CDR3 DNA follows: TGTGCCAGCAGCCCCAGGGAATTTGGAAACACCATATATTTT. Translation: CASSPREFGNTIYF.

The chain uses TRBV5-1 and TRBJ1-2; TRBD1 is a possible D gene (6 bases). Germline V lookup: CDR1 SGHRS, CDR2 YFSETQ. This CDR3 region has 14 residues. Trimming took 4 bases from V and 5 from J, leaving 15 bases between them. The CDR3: CASSGTGSQYGYTF. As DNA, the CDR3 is TGCGCCAGCAGCGGAACAGGGAGCCAGTATGGCTACACCTTC. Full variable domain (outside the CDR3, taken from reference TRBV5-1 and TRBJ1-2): KAGVTQTPRYLIKTRGQQVTLSCSPISGHRSVSWYQQTPGQGLQFLFEYFSETQRNKGNFPGRFSGRQFSNSRSEMNVSTLELGDSALYLCASSGTGSQYGYTFGSGTRLTVV.

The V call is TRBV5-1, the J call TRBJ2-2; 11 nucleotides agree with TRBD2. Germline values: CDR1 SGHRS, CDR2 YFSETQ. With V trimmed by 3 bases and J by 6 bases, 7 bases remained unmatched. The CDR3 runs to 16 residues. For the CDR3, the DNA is TGCGCCAGCAGCTCCTCTACTAGCGGGAGAGCCGGGGAGCTGTTTTTT. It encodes CASSSSTSGRAGELFF.

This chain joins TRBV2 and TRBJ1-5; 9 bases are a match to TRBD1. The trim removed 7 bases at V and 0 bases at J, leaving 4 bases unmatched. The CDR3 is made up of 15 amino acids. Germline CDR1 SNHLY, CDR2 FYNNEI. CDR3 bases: TGTGCCAGCACACTACAGGGGGCTAGCAATCAGCCCCAGCATTTT. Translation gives CASTLQGASNQPQHF.

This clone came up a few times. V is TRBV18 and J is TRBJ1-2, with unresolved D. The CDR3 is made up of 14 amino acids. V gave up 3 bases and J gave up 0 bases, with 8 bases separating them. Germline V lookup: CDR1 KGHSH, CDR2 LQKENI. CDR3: CASSPTQANYGYTF. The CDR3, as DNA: TGTGCCAGCTCACCGACGCAAGCTAACTATGGCTACACCTTC.

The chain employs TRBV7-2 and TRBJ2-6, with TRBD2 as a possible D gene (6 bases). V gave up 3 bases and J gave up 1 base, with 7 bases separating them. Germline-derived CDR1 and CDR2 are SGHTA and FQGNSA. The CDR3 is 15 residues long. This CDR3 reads CASSFGGSGANVLTF. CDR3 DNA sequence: TGTGCCAGCAGCTTCGGGGGTTCTGGGGCCAACGTCCTGACTTTC.

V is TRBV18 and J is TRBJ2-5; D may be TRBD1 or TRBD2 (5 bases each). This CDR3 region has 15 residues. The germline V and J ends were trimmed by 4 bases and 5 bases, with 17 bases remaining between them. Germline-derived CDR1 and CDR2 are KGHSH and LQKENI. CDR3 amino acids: CASSLVPDWGETQYF. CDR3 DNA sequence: TGTGCCAGCTCACTGGTCCCCGACTGGGGGGAGACCCAGTACTTC.

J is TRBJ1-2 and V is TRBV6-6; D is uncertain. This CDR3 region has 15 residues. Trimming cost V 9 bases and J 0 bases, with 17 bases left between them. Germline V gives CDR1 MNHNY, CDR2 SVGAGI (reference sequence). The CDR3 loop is CASSGYLQANYGYTF. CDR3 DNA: TGTGCCAGTTCGGGCTACCTTCAAGCTAACTATGGCTACACCTTC.

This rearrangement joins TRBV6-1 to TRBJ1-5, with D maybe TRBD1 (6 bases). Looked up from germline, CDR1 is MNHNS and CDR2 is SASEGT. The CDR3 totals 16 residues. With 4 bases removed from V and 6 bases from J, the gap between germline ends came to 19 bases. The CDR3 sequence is CASSGEGGRGGQPQHF. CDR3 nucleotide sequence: TGTGCCAGCAGTGGGGAGGGGGGGCGAGGAGGTCAGCCCCAGCATTTT.

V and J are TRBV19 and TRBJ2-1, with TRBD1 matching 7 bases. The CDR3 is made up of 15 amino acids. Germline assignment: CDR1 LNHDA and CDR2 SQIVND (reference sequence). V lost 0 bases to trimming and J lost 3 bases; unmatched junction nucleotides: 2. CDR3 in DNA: TGTGCCAGTAGTATAGAGGACAGGCGCTACAATGAGCAGTTCTTC. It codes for CASSIEDRRYNEQFF.